These T cell receptor beta chains were read from a single sample in a study of T cell responses to AZD1222 COVID-19 vaccine. TCRdb's copy holds only in-frame clones and misses some; the assay was immunoSEQ multiplex PCR. Of just under 80,000 clones listed, more than 85% are singletons. The sequenced sample was peripheral blood, obtained 28 days after the second AZD1222 dose. The receptors were gathered from an adult who received the AZD1222 COVID-19 vaccine. The CDR3 runs from the conserved cysteine through the conserved F or W. Each record gives: CDR3 protein, CDR3 DNA, clone size, V gene, D gene, J gene. D genes are given only for firm matches. Clone size is not always given. Where it is, it says once, few, many or a class for expanded clones.

CDR3: CASSLPVTNTGELFF
DNA: TGTGCCAGCAGCTTACCTGTGACTAACACCGGGGAGCTGTTTTTT
size: -
V: TRBV7-2
D: -
J: TRBJ2-2

CDR3: CASSSWTANYGYTF
DNA: TGTGCCAGCAGCTCCTGGACGGCTAACTATGGCTACACCTTC
size: -
V: TRBV11-1
D: -
J: TRBJ1-2

CDR3: CASSVVVSQAGSEKLFF
DNA: TGTGCCAGCAGCGTGGTCGTGTCGCAGGCGGGTAGTGAAAAACTGTTTTTT
size: -
V: TRBV7-2
D: -
J: TRBJ1-4

CDR3: CATSRDPGLVRAQYF
DNA: TGTGCCACCAGCAGAGATCCGGGGCTCGTTCGGGCCCAGTACTTC
size: -
V: TRBV15
D: -
J: TRBJ2-5

CDR3: CASGPGTGRGTGELFF
DNA: TGTGCCAGCGGTCCGGGGACAGGTCGTGGCACCGGGGAGCTGTTTTTT
size: once
V: TRBV14
D: TRBD1
J: TRBJ2-2

CDR3: CASSIRDRIRGYTF
DNA: TGTGCCAGTAGTATCCGGGACAGGATAAGGGGCTACACCTTC
size: -
V: TRBV19
D: TRBD1
J: TRBJ1-2

CDR3: CASSQERVSPLHF
DNA: TGTGCCAGCAGCCAAGAGCGGGTCTCACCCCTCCACTTT
size: -
V: TRBV14
D: -
J: TRBJ1-6

CDR3: CASSRSWLDSNQPQHF
DNA: TGCGCCAGCAGCCGATCGTGGCTAGATAGCAATCAGCCCCAGCATTTT
size: -
V: TRBV4-1
D: -
J: TRBJ1-5

CDR3: CASSLRGTSVLAEQFF
DNA: TGTGCCAGCAGCTTACGGGGGACTAGCGTATTGGCTGAGCAGTTCTTC
size: -
V: TRBV7-2
D: TRBD2
J: TRBJ2-1

CDR3: CASSRQKGTYNEQFF
DNA: TGTGCCAGCAGCCGCCAGAAGGGGACCTACAATGAGCAGTTCTTC
size: -
V: TRBV7-6
D: -
J: TRBJ2-1

CDR3: CASGLSTVRTEAFF
DNA: TGTGCTAGTGGTTTAAGTACAGTGCGCACTGAAGCTTTCTTT
size: -
V: TRBV12-5
D: -
J: TRBJ1-1

CDR3: CATSRGLAVSNTGELFF
DNA: TGTGCCACCAGCAGGGGACTAGCGGTCTCGAACACCGGGGAGCTGTTTTTT
size: -
V: TRBV15
D: TRBD2
J: TRBJ2-2

CDR3: CASNRDFTPDTQYF
DNA: TGTGCCAGCAATCGGGACTTCACCCCAGATACGCAGTATTTT
size: -
V: TRBV2
D: -
J: TRBJ2-3

CDR3: CASRTPQSRENTEAFF
DNA: TGTGCCAGTAGGACCCCCCAATCGAGGGAGAACACTGAAGCTTTCTTT
size: -
V: TRBV19
D: -
J: TRBJ1-1

CDR3: CASSGSGRFETQYF
DNA: TGCGCCAGCAGCGGGAGTGGGAGGTTTGAGACCCAGTACTTC
size: -
V: TRBV4-1
D: -
J: TRBJ2-5

CDR3: CASSVGRDGPYEQYF
DNA: TGTGCCAGCAGTGTTGGGCGGGACGGTCCCTACGAGCAGTACTTC
size: -
V: TRBV2
D: -
J: TRBJ2-7

CDR3: CASSQVFPPGSSFAYEQYF
DNA: TGCGCCAGCAGCCAAGTCTTTCCTCCCGGGAGTTCCTTTGCCTACGAGCAGTACTTC
size: -
V: TRBV4-3
D: -
J: TRBJ2-7

CDR3: CASSKGDRQAGGYTF
DNA: TGTGCCAGCAGCAAAGGGGACAGGCAGGCTGGGGGCTACACCTTC
size: once
V: TRBV21-1
D: -
J: TRBJ1-2

CDR3: CATSRELPQHEQYF
DNA: TGTGCCACCAGCAGAGAACTGCCTCAACACGAGCAGTACTTC
size: -
V: TRBV15
D: -
J: TRBJ2-7

CDR3: CASSPGLADGDEQFF
DNA: TGCGCCAGCAGCCCTGGACTAGCTGACGGCGATGAGCAGTTCTTC
size: -
V: TRBV5-1
D: TRBD2
J: TRBJ2-1

CDR3: CASSLQGTQNTEAFF
DNA: TGTGCCAGCAGCTTACAGGGGACCCAGAACACTGAAGCTTTCTTT
size: -
V: TRBV7-9
D: -
J: TRBJ1-1

CDR3: CASSPTGTLSSYEQYF
DNA: TGTGCCAGCAGCCCTACAGGAACTCTGAGCTCCTACGAGCAGTACTTC
size: few
V: TRBV6-2/TRBV6-3
D: -
J: TRBJ2-7

CDR3: CASSSRQVWEQYF
DNA: TGTGCCAGCAGTTCTAGACAGGTGTGGGAGCAGTACTTC
size: -
V: TRBV28
D: -
J: TRBJ2-7